This entry concerns a single T cell receptor (beta chain). Its antigen is not known. This specimen belongs to a study of cytomegalovirus exposure and HLA in healthy donors. PCR primers comprised 60 Vbeta and 13 Jbeta primers. Profiled with immunoSEQ multiplex PCR; TCRdb holds only in-frame clones, not every one. The profile shows 98,000 or so clones, roughly three quarters of them singletons. Findings and caveats of the study: Reportedly, TCR beta sequences accurately predicted HLA-A and HLA-B alleles in most subjects. With DRB1 most and HLA-C fewest, TCR association rates differed between HLA loci in a later analysis. A later analysis, which compared TCR beta chains of equal frequency, found the HLA-associated ones more clonally expanded.

The sequence derives from a female donor in good health and CMV-seronegative. Material for sequencing was PBMCs.

The CDR3 loop is CASSEPLTDTQYF. CDR3 nucleotides: TGTGCCAGCAGTGAACCCCTCACAGATACGCAGTATTTT. The rearrangement links TRBV6-1 to TRBJ2-3; D gene ambiguous. This CDR3 has 13 amino acids. V dropped 2 bases and J dropped 2 bases, with 5 bases sitting between them. Germline CDR1 MNHNS, CDR2 SASEGT.